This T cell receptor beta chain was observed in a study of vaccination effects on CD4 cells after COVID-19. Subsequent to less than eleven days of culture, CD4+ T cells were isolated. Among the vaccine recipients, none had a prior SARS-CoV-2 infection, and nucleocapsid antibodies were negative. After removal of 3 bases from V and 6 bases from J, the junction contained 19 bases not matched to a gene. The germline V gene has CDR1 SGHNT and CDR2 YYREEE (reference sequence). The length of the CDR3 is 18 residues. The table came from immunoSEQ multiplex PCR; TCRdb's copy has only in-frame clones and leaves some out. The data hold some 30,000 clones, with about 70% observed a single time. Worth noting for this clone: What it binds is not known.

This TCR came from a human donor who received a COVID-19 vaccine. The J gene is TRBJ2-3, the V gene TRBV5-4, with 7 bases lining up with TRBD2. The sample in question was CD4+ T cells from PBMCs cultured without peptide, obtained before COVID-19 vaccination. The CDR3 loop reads CASSWGQWGGGQRDTQYF. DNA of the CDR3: TGTGCCAGCAGCTGGGGTCAATGGGGGGGAGGGCAGAGGGATACGCAGTATTTT.